Here is one T cell receptor beta chain with its context. The PCR was carried out with 60 Vbeta primers and 13 Jbeta primers. The method was immunoSEQ multiplex PCR; TCRdb's version includes in-frame clones alone and lacks a portion of them. The sample contains roughly 100,000 clones, about 70% of which appear only once. This specimen belongs to a study of cytomegalovirus exposure and HLA in healthy donors. CDR3 length: 12 amino acids. Per the germline V gene, CDR1 is SSHAT and CDR2 is FNYEAQ (reference sequence). The V end lost 6 bases, the J end lost 6 bases, and 8 bases lay between the germline ends.

This chain connects TRBV7-7 to TRBJ2-2, with D maybe TRBD1 (5 bases). The specimen was PBMCs. The sequence was obtained from a woman in her forties or fifties in good health and CMV-seropositive. The CDR3 here is CASRTVSGELFF. CDR3 bases: TGTGCCAGCAGGACAGTTTCCGGGGAGCTGTTTTTT.